This T cell receptor beta chain emerged from a study of T cell responses to AZD1222 COVID-19 vaccine (dated by TCRdb to the early 2020s). Concerning the study at large: A total of roughly 240 trial participants underwent TCR sequencing, of whom 200 to 220 received two doses of AZD1222 and 26 received two doses of the MenACWY control vaccine. Trial participants were enrolled by age into 18-55, 56-69 and 70-plus year subgroups, with roughly 160, 29 and 62 TCR-sequenced participants respectively.

Study-level results and caveats: The 56-69-year group was small, and its depth increase did not reach significance, likely because of low power. The vaccine-associated CD4 TCRs covered the entire spike protein, and the dominant responses fell in regions 160-218 and 743-854. Conclusions about previously exposed vaccinees are limited, since just 5 to 7 AZD1222 recipients were seropositive for SARS-CoV-2 at baseline. Nearly half of unique spike-specific TCRs reportedly recognized epitopes outside regions mutated in the B.1.351 and B.1.1.7 variants. After two AZD1222 doses, spike-specific TCR breadth and depth were significantly higher than at day 0 and than in MenACWY recipients. Participants were mostly white British, with more females than males. The authors suggested clonal diversity may have been underestimated. Because no samples from the day 14 peak response were available, repertoires could be characterized only after the peak T cell response.

In the case of this clone: Its recognized antigen is unknown. Base quality data are lacking; no much larger clone is found one base away.

The time point label on this specimen signifies: about 28 days (+/-7) after the second vaccine dose. AZD1222 recipients given second doses at about 4 weeks or at about 12 weeks were pooled, since spike-specific TCR depth and breadth were not found to differ between the two schedules. The vaccinee samples were drawn from two UK trials, COV001 and COV002, one of which was a single-blind randomized controlled phase 2/3 trial testing AZD1222 (ChAdOx1 nCoV-19) in healthy adults. For TCRbeta chain sequencing, PBMC samples were collected from trial participants at day 0 and at day 28 after the second dose. The CDR3 regions of human TCRbeta chains were subjected to immunosequencing. The authors' pipeline ran thus. TCRs in the repertoires were matched against a reference library of SARS-CoV-2-specific TCRs that had been generated with the MIRA antigen-specificity platform. Breadth was defined as the fraction of unique TCRs that were SARS-CoV-2-associated. Depth was defined as the fraction of total T cells that were SARS-CoV-2-associated. Using the MIRA data, every spike-specific TCR was mapped to the spike region that the TCR reacted to and assigned to either a CD4 or a CD8 class. Log10-transformed breadth and depth values were compared by one-way ANOVA with Sidak's multiple comparisons tests. Sourced from immuneACCESS, this table was stored by TCRdb with only in-frame sequences that have V and J called. A share of the clones is absent; for the studies checked, an unresolved V gene accounts for under half, and the remainder has no known explanation. That table supplies the V and J calls and clone size; D and trimming were determined from the DNA. Recorded for this sample are 180,000 or so clones; roughly 91% of them occurred a single time. The ten largest clones add up to 25% to 30% of the sample.

According to the germline V gene, CDR1 reads MNHEY and CDR2 reads SVGAGI. The CDR3 spans 13 residues, from the cysteine through the phenylalanine. Left in the record is the CDR3 DNA by itself, 39 bases read in frame from the first base. V and J are trimmed by 11 bases and 7 bases, and the gene matches miss 8 bases of the junction. The sample consisted of peripheral blood, taken 28 days after the second AZD1222 dose. The source is an adult who received the AZD1222 COVID-19 vaccine. The rearranged segments are TRBV6-5 and TRBJ1-6; 7 of the junction bases match TRBD1. CDR3 protein: CASLGTANSPLHF. Here is the DNA: TGTGCCTCGTTGGGGACAGCGAATTCACCCCTCCACTTT.